The TCR beta chain under discussion was sequenced for a study of T-cell reconstitution after alpha-beta-depleted transplantation in children. For TCRbeta, the library was prepared with unique molecular identifiers. TCRdb independently ran MiXCR on the PCR reads; one entry per CDR3 protein. This sample carries roughly 120,000 distinct CDR3 sequences, 23% of them seen once, and the ten largest clones take roughly 10%. The V and J ends lost 5 bases and 10 bases, in that order; junction bases with no gene match: 15. This CDR3 is 15 amino acids long. Germline V CDR1 and CDR2: DFQATT, SNEGSKA (reference sequence).

The clonotype comes from a male patient aged 2 to 10 who had a stem cell transplant for chronic granulomatous disease, so the T cells may come from the graft donor. The J gene is TRBJ2-3, the V gene TRBV20-1, with TRBD2 matching over 10 bases. This sample comprised PBMCs, mostly from graft donor cells, obtained 180 days after TCRalphabeta/CD19-depleted stem cell transplant. The CDR3, as DNA: TGCAGTGCTTTGTCTAGCGGGGGCCTTCCGAAGTCGCAGTATTTT. Protein: CSALSSGGLPKSQYF.